The 4 T cell receptor beta chains presented below share a single source sample, sequenced in a study of Ad26.COV2.S vaccination and SARS-CoV-2 variants. The method was immunoSEQ multiplex PCR; TCRdb's version includes in-frame clones alone and lacks a portion of them. The sample includes hundreds of thousands of clones, around 89% of them seen just once. The treatment denotes: over 15 received Ad26.COV2.S at low or high dose, single or two shots; about five received placebo; per-sample allocation not given. The investigators took samples on day 63 after the first vaccine or placebo injection. Sequences were derived from peripheral blood, sampled in a trial of Ad26.COV2.S vaccine versus placebo. These receptors all come from a person aged 18-60 years who received the Ad26.COV2.S COVID-19 vaccine or a placebo.

This chain uses TRBV12-3 or TRBV12-4 with TRBJ1-4; D uncertain. Between the trimmed V and J ends, which lost 1 base and 8 bases, there was a span of 8 bases. The CDR3 sequence is 13 residues long. The CDR3 bases are TGTGCCAGCAGTTTAGATGGGTGGGAAAAACTGTTTTTT. Translated, it gives CASSLDGWEKLFF.

The chain has TRBV28 and TRBJ2-7; 9 positions match TRBD1. Trimming removed 2 bases from V and 2 bases from J; junction bases left unmatched: 7. The CDR3 contains 16 residues. Germline CDR1 MDHEN, CDR2 SYDVKM. The CDR3 DNA sequence: TGTGCCAGCAGTTTAGGGACAGGGCCTATAACCTACGAGCAGTACTTC. Its protein product is CASSLGTGPITYEQYF.

The genes are TRBV9 and TRBJ1-5, with a weak D call TRBD1 (5 bases). From germline, CDR1 is SGDLS and CDR2 YYNGEE. Trimming removed 0 bases at V and 1 base at J, with 11 bases between. The CDR3 spans 16 residues. CDR3 region: CASSVGVGQSNQPQHF. CDR3 bases: TGTGCCAGCAGCGTAGGGGTGGGGCAGAGCAATCAGCCCCAGCATTTT.

The gene calls are TRBV18 and TRBJ1-5; possibly TRBD1 for D (5 bases). The length of the CDR3 is 14 residues. Germline CDR1 reads KGHSH; CDR2 reads LQKENI. The V end was cut by 4 bases, the J end by 1 base, with 8 bases between. The CDR3 here is CASSLDSSNQPQHF. The CDR3 DNA reads TGTGCCAGCTCACTTGACAGCAGCAATCAGCCCCAGCATTTT.